The next 2 T cell receptor beta chains were all read from a single sample in a study of response to subunit inactivated influenza vaccine listed by TCRdb under 2018. Library generation was performed with RT-PCR. For sequencing, an Illumina HiSeq 2500 was employed. TCRdb reprocessing: public reads trimmed at Q25 with fastp, clones called with MiXCR, in-frame beta chains kept. Rows merge per CDR3 protein into single entries with the most common DNA and genes. The sample table records fewer than 750,000 distinct CDR3 sequences; about 15% of these occur just once. The biggest ten clones account for roughly 10% of the sample. The starting material was PBMCs from blood, obtained 11 to 12 days after vaccination. The receptors were sampled from a man in his fifties who received an inactivated influenza vaccine. Donor details come from another sample of the same person, matched by shared clones.

This clonotype has only a few counts. The chain employs TRBV7-9 and TRBJ2-2, with 7 bases lining up with TRBD1. V was pared by 6 bases and J by 0 bases, with 10 bases of the junction left unmatched. CDR1 is SEHNR, CDR2 FQNEAQ, per germline (reference sequence). The CDR3 spans 17 residues. The CDR3 DNA reads as TGTGCCAGCAGACGTAACCGGGACAGCTCGAACACCGGGGAGCTGTTTTTT. It translates to CASRRNRDSSNTGELFF.

This clonotype was detected only a few times. The chain is built from TRBV7-2 and TRBJ2-5, with D perhaps TRBD1 (6 bases). V lost 1 base and J 3 bases, leaving 9 bases between the germline ends. CDR1 SGHTA and CDR2 FQGNSA come from the germline V gene. This CDR3 has 14 residues. This CDR3 reads CASSLEDSEETQYF. The CDR3 region has the DNA TGTGCCAGCAGCTTAGAGGACAGCGAAGAGACCCAGTACTTC.